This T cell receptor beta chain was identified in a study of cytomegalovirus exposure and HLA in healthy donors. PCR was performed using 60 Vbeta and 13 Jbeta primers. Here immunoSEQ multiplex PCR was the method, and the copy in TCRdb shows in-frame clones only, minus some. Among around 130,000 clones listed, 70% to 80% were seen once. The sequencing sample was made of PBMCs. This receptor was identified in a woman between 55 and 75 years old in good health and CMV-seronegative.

The CDR3 DNA reads as TGTGCCAGCAGTTCCCCTGCTAGCGGGAGCGGGGGGGAGCTGTTTTTT. This gives the protein CASSSPASGSGGELFF. The rearrangement joins TRBV27 to TRBJ2-2, with 10 bases aligning to TRBD2. With 4 bases clipped from V and 8 bases from J, the junction kept 10 bases outside the gene matches. This CDR3 is 16 amino acids long. Germline V gives CDR1 MNHEY, CDR2 SMNVEV (reference sequence).